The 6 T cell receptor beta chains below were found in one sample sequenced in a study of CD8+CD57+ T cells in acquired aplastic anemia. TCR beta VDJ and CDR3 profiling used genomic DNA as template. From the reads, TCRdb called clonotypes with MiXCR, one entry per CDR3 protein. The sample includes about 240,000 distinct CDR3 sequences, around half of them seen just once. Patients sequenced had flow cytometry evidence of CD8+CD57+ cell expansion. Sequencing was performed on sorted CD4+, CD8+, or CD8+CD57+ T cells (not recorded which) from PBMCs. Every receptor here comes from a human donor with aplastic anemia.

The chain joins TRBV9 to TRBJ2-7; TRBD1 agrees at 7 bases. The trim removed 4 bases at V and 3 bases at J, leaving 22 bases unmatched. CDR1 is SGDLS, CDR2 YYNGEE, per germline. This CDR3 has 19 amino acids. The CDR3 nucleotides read TGTGCCAGCAGCCAAGGCGACTCTCCGGGACGAGGGGGCGTCTACGAGCAGTACTTC. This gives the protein CASSQGDSPGRGGVYEQYF.

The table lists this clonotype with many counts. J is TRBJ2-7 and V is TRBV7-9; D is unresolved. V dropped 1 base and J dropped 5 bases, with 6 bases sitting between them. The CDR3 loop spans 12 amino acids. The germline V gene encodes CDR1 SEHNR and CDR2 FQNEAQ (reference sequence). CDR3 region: CASSLGLNEQYF. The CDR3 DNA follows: TGTGCCAGCAGCTTAGGGTTAAACGAGCAGTACTTC. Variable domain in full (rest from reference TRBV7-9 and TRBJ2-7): DTGVSQNPRHKITKRGQNVTFRCDPISEHNRLYWYRQTLGQGPEFLTYFQNEAQLEKSRLLSDRFSAERPKGSFSTLEIQRTEQGDSAMYLCASSLGLNEQYFGPGTRLTVT.

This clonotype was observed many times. CDR3 sequence: CASSENPSGQETQYF. In nucleotides, the CDR3 is TGTGCCAGCAGCGAAAATCCTAGCGGACAAGAGACCCAGTACTTC. The V gene is TRBV6-4, the J gene TRBJ2-5; 7 nucleotides line up with TRBD2. The CDR3 sequence is 15 residues long. CDR1 MRHNA and CDR2 SNTAGT come from the germline V gene. V gave up 6 bases and J gave up 2 bases; unmatched junction bases: 9.

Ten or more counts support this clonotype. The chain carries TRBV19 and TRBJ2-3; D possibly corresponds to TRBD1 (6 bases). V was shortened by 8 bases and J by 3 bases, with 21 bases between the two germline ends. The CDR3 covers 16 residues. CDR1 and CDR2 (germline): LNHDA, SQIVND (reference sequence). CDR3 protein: CASSHNRASGTDTQYF. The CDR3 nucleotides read TGTGCCAGTTCACATAACAGGGCTTCGGGGACAGATACGCAGTATTTT.

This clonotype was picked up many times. CDR3 loop: CASSPDRNYEQYF. The CDR3 DNA reads TGTGCCAGCAGTCCGGACAGGAACTACGAGCAGTACTTC. The chain combines TRBV7-9 with TRBJ2-7; 7 bases are shared with TRBD1. This CDR3 contains 13 residues. Germline CDR1 is SEHNR and CDR2 is FQNEAQ (reference sequence). V was clipped by 6 bases and J by 3 bases; unmatched bases: 5. The complete variable domain, with remaining parts taken from reference TRBV7-9 and TRBJ2-7, reads DTGVSQNPRHKITKRGQNVTFRCDPISEHNRLYWYRQTLGQGPEFLTYFQNEAQLEKSRLLSDRFSAERPKGSFSTLEIQRTEQGDSAMYLCASSPDRNYEQYFGPGTRLTVT.

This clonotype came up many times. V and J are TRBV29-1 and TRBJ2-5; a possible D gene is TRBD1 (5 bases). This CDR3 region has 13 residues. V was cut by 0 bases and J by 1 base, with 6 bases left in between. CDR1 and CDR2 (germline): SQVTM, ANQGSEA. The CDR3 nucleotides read TGCAGCGTTGAAGACAGGGCCCAAGAGACCCAGTACTTC. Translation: CSVEDRAQETQYF.